This T cell receptor (beta chain) was sequenced for a study of radiotherapy plus CTLA-4 blockade in lung cancer. The protocol was immunoSEQ multiplex PCR, while the TCRdb copy is restricted to in-frame clones and leaves out a portion. Here the sample spans approximately 40,000 clones, 80% to 90% being singletons. Unmatched junction bases numbered 8, after V lost 0 bases and J lost 8 bases. The germline V gene has CDR1 SGHRS and CDR2 YFSETQ. CDR3 size: 15 residues. The TCR comes from a human donor with non-small cell lung cancer whose response to radiotherapy plus ipilimumab could not be evaluated. The chain combines TRBV5-1 with TRBJ1-2, with 9 bases aligning to TRBD1. Here the sequenced sample was peripheral blood, taken from a patient treated with radiotherapy plus ipilimumab. The CDR3 nucleotides are TGCGCCAGCAGCTTGGGGGCACAGGGGGCTGGCGGCTACACCTTC. Residues: CASSLGAQGAGGYTF.